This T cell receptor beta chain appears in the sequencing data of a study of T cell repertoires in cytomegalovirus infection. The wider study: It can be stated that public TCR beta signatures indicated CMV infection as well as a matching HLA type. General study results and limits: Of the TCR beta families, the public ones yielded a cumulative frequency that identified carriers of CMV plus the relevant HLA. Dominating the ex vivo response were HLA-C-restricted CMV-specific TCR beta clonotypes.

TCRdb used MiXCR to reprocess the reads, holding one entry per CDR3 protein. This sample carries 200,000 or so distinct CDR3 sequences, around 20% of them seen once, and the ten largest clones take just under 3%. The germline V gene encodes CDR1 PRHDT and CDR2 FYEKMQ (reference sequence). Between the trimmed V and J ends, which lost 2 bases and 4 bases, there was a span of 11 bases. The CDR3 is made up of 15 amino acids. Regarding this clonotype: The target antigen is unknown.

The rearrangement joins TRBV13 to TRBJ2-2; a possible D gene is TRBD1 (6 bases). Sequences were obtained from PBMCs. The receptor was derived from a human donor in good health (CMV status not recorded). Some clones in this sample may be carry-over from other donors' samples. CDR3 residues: CASSLTTGITGELFF. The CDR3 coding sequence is TGTGCCAGCAGCTTAACAACAGGGATCACCGGGGAGCTGTTTTTT.